This T cell receptor beta chain was identified during a study of blood T cell repertoires in COVID-19. About the research overall: Some COVID-19 samples were acute and others convalescent; all came from the United States, Italy and Spain. Sources were T cells, B-cell-depleted T cells, or PBMCs; the material itself was cDNA or gDNA.

CDR3 length: 15 amino acids. The germline gives CDR1 SEHNR, CDR2 FQNEAQ (reference sequence). With 6 bases clipped from V and 1 base from J, the junction kept 6 bases outside the gene matches. Seattle's enrolled individuals joined amid active infection and were then monitored longitudinally. Original data processing: How many nucleated cells were present was estimated from reference gene primer amplification. The data were produced by immunoSEQ multiplex PCR, yet TCRdb's version contains in-frame clones alone and is incomplete. That table is the source of V, J and clone size, and D and trimming were worked out from the DNA. The table lists some 270,000 clones, roughly 84% of them singletons.

The rearrangement joins TRBV7-9 to TRBJ2-5, with TRBD2 matching 9 bases. The receptor comes from a person aged 65 to 85 with COVID-19, enrolled during active disease. The sequencing input was peripheral blood. CDR3 in amino acids: CASSQTSGFQETQYF. CDR3 sequence (DNA): TGTGCCAGCAGTCAGACTAGCGGATTCCAAGAGACCCAGTACTTC.